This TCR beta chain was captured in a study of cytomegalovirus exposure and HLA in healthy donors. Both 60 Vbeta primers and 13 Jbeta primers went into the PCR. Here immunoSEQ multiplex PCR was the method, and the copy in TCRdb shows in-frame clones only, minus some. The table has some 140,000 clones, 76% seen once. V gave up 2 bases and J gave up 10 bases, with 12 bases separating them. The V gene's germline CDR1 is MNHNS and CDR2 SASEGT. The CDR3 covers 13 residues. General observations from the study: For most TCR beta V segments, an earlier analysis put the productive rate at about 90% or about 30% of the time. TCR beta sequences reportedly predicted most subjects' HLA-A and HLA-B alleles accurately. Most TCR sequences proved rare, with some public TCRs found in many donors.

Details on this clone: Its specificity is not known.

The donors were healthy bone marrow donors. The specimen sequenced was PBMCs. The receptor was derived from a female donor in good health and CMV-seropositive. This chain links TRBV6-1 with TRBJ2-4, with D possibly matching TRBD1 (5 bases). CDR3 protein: CASSEFGREIQYF. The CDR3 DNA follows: TGTGCCAGCAGTGAATTCGGCAGGGAAATTCAGTACTTC.